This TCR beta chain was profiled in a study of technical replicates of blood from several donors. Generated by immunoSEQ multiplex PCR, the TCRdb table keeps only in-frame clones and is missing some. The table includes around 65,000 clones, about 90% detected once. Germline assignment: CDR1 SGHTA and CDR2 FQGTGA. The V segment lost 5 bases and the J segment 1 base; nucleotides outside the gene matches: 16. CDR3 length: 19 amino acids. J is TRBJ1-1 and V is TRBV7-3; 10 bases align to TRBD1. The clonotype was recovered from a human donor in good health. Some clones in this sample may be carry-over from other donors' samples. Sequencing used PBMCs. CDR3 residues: CASSGTSPHGTGENTEAFF. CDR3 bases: TGTGCCAGCAGCGGAACTAGCCCTCACGGGACAGGGGAGAACACTGAAGCTTTCTTT.